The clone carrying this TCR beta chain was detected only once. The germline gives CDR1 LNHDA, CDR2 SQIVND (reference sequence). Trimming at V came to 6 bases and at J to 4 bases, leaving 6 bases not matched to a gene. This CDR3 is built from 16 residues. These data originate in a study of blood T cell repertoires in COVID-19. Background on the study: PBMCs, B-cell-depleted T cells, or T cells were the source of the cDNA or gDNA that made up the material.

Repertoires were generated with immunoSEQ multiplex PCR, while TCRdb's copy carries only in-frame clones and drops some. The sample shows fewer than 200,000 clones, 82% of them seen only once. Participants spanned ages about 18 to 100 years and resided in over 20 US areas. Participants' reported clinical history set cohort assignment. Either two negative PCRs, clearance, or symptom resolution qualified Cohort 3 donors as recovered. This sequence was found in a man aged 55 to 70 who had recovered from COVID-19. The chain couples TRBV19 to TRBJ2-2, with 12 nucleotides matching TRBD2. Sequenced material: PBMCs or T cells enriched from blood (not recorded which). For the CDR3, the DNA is TGTGCCAGTAGCCACCGGACTAGCGGGGTCACCGGGGAGCTGTTTTTT. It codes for CASSHRTSGVTGELFF.